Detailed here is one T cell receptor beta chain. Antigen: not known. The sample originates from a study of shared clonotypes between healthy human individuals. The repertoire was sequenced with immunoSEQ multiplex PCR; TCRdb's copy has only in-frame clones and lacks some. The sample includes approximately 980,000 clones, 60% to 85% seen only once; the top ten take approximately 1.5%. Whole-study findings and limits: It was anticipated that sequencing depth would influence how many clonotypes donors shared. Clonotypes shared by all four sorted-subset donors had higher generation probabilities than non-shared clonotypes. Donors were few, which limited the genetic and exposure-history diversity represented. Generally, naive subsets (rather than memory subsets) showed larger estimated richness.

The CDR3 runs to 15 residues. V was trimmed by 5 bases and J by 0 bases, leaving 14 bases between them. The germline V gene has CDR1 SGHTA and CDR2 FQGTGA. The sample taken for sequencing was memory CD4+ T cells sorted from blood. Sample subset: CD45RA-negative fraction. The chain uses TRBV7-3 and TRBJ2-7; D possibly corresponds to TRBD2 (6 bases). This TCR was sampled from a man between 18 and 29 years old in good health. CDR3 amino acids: CASSLPRGGSYEQYF. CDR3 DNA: TGTGCCAGCAGCCTCCCGAGGGGAGGCTCCTACGAGCAGTACTTC.